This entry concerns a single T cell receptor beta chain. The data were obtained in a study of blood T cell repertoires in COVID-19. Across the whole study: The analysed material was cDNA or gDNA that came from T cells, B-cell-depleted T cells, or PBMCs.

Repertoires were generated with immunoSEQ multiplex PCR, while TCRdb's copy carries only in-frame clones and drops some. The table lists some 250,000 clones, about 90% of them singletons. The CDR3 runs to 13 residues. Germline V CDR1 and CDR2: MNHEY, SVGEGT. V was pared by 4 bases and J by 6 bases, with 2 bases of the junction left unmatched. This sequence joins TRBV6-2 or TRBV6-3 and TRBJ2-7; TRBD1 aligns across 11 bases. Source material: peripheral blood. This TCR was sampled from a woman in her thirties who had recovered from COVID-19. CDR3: CASSSDRGREQYF. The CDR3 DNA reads TGTGCCAGCAGTTCGGACAGGGGGCGCGAGCAGTACTTC.